The following is a T cell receptor (beta chain) sequence with its context. Here immunoSEQ multiplex PCR was the method, and the copy in TCRdb shows in-frame clones only, minus some. In the table there are about 40,000 clones, about 73% of which are singletons. The CDR3 is made up of 13 amino acids. Looked up from germline, CDR1 is SGHDT and CDR2 is YYEEEE. Between the trimmed V and J ends, which lost 2 bases and 3 bases, there was a span of 5 bases. This specimen comes from a study of immune evolution from preneoplasia to lung adenocarcinoma. Premalignant or tumor cells were enriched by macro-dissection after pathologic assessment.

The chain joins TRBV5-6 to TRBJ1-4; D gene uncertain. The receptor's source is a person between 60 and 70 years old with lung adenocarcinoma. The sequenced sample consisted of FFPE invasive lung adenocarcinoma tissue. The CDR3 nucleotides read TGTGCCAGCAGCTTCGCCGCTAATGAAAAACTGTTTTTT. This encodes CASSFAANEKLFF.